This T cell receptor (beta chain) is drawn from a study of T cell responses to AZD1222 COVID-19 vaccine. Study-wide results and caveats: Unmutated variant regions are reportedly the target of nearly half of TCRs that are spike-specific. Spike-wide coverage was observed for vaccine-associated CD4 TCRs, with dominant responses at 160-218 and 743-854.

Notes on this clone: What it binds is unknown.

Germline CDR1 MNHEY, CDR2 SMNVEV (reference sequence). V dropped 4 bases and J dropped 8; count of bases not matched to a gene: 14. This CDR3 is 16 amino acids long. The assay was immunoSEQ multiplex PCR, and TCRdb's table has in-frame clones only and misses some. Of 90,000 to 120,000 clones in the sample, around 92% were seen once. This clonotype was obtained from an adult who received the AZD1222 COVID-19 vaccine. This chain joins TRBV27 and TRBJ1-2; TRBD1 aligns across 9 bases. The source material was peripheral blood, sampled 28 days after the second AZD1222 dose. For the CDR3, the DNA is TGTGCCAGCAGTTCTTACCGGGACAGGGAAGTTTACGGCTACACCTTC. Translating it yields CASSSYRDREVYGYTF.